This T cell receptor beta chain was obtained from a study of T cell changes during pregnancy in multiple sclerosis. CDR1 and CDR2 (germline): SGHVS, FQNEAQ. V dropped 5 bases and J dropped 0 bases, with 14 bases sitting between them. The CDR3 is 15 amino acids. The data were produced by immunoSEQ multiplex PCR, yet TCRdb's version contains in-frame clones alone and is incomplete. The repertoire holds about 85,000 clones, with approximately 93% as singletons. The chain recombines TRBV7-8 with TRBJ2-7; tentative D call: TRBD2 (6 bases). The receptor's source is a female donor with multiple sclerosis, enrolled in a pregnancy study. The sample consisted of peripheral blood, taken in the first trimester of pregnancy. CDR3 loop: CASSRDFSSSYEQYF. The CDR3 DNA reads TGTGCCAGCAGCAGGGACTTTTCCTCCTCCTACGAGCAGTACTTC.